This T cell receptor beta chain was retrieved from a study of blood T cell repertoires in COVID-19 (dated by TCRdb to the early 2020s). In the study overall: Samples from collaborators originated in the United States, Italy and Spain and spanned both the acute and convalescent phases of COVID-19. The material from the prospective study consisted of cDNA or gDNA derived from T cells, B-cell-depleted T cells, or PBMCs. Subjects who had been exposed to COVID-19, were actively infected with it, or had recovered from it provided the deeply sampled blood TCRbeta repertoires that made up the dataset. A freely available public database, intended as a resource for researchers studying the immune response to SARS-CoV-2, is where the repertoires were released. Samples came from the ongoing ImmuneRACE study (first 160 participants) plus 1,254 subjects from 6 global collaborators. Nearly every sample came with metadata listing a de-identified subject ID, COVID-19 status, age in years and sex. Where available, HLA class I and class II types were obtained from metadata supplied by the sample provider rather than from assay-based typing.

Overall results and qualifications from the work: Clinical and demographic metadata were provided uncurated, with the amount varying by source and participant.

The table lists this clone with a count of one. Its cognate antigen has yet to be identified. No qualities accompany the bases; no much larger clone lies one base away. Each collaborating institution followed its own protocols to collect whole blood in K2EDTA tubes. Collaborator samples were shipped for TCRbeta analysis as frozen whole blood, isolated PBMCs, or DNA extracted from either sample type. Measured from the cysteine to the phenylalanine, the CDR3 is 13 residues long. Left in the record is the CDR3 DNA by itself, 39 bases read in frame from the first base. The germline V gene provides CDR1 KGHSH and CDR2 LQKENI. Between the V and J ends, shortened by 2 bases and 7 bases respectively, the junction contains 11 bases. TCRbeta CDR3 regions were amplified from genomic DNA by means of the immunoSEQ Assay, a bias-controlled multiplex PCR. From the authors' description of their analysis: Nucleated cell counts per sample were estimated from amplification of reference gene primers within the assay. To quantify the absolute abundance of each unique TCRbeta CDR3 rearrangement, sequence reads were collapsed and filtered. Productive Simpson clonality was computed per sample as the square root of Simpson's diversity index over productive rearrangements. TCRdb obtained this table from immuneACCESS and retained in-frame rearrangements with V and J assigned. These tables miss some clones; where compared with another copy, unresolved V genes account for less than half of the shortfall, and the remainder is unexplained. For V, J and clone size, that table is used; D and trimming come from the DNA. This sample gives around 620,000 clones in total; just under 90% of them show up just once. The top ten constitute over 0.2% of the sample.

This TCR was recovered from a woman between 18 and 29 years old with acute or convalescent COVID-19. Here the chain combines TRBV18 and TRBJ1-2, with TRBD1 perhaps the D gene, on 5 matching bases. Sequencing was carried out using peripheral blood. DNA sequence: TGTGCCAGCTCACCAAATGAACAGGTTGGCTACACCTTC. This gives the protein CASSPNEQVGYTF.